The source of this T cell receptor beta chain is a study of STAT5B mutations in CD4+ large granular lymphocyte leukemia. Clones were sequenced by immunoSEQ multiplex PCR, and TCRdb holds only the in-frame ones, with some missing. The top ten clones hold approximately 0.32% of a sample with some 40,000 clones, 84% of them seen once. This clone came up a few times. Its cognate antigen is unknown. Study results and limitations: Top patient clones used TRBV06 genes more often: 8/27 versus 2/35 in controls. Higher CD4+ than CD8+ T-LGLL clonality might reflect small sample size.

The CDR3 is made up of 12 amino acids. Germline V CDR1 and CDR2: MNHNS, SASEGT. After removal of 11 bases from V and 13 bases from J, the junction contained 16 bases not matched to a gene. Sequencing used CD4+ T cells from blood buffy coats. J is TRBJ1-2 and V is TRBV6-1, with 7 bases aligning to TRBD1. The receptor's source is a human donor in good health. The CDR3 protein is CAGIRDSQIATF. Written as DNA, the CDR3 is TGTGCCGGCATCCGGGACAGCCAGATTGCCACCTTC.